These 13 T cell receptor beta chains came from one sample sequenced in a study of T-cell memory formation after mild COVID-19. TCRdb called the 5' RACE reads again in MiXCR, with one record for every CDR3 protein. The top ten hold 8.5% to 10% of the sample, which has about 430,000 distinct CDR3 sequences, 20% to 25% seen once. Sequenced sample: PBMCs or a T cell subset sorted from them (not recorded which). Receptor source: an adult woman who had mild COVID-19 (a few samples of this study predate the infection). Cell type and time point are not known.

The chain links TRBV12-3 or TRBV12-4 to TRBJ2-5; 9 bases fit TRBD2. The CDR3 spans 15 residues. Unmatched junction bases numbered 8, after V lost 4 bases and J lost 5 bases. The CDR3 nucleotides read TGTGCCAGCAGTTACCGGCGGGAGGGCCTTGAGACCCAGTACTTC. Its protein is CASSYRREGLETQYF.

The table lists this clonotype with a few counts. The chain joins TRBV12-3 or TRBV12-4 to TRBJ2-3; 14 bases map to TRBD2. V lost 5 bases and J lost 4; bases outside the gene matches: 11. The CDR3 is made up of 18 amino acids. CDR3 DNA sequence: TGTGCCAGCAGTCCAAGGGGGGGGACTAGCGGGGGTGCAGATACGCAGTATTTT. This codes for CASSPRGGTSGGADTQYF.

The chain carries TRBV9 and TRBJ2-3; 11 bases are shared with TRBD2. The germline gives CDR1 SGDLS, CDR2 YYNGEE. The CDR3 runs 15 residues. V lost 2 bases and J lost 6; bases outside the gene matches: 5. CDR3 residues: CASSVSGGAADTQYF. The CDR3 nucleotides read TGTGCCAGCAGCGTTAGCGGGGGGGCCGCGGATACGCAGTATTTT.

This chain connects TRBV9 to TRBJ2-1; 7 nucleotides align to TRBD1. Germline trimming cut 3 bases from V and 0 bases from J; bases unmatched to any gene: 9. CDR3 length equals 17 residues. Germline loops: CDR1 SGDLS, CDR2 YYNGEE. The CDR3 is CASSAASGGSSYNEQFF. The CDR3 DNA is TGTGCCAGCAGCGCAGCCTCAGGGGGTAGCTCCTACAATGAGCAGTTCTTC.

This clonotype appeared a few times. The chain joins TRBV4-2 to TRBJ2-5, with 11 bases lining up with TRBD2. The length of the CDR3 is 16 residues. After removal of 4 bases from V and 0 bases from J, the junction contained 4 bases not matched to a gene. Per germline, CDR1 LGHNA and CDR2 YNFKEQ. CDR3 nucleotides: TGTGCCAGCAGCCTCTCTAGCGGGAGGTACCAAGAGACCCAGTACTTC. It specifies CASSLSSGRYQETQYF.

The CDR3 loop reads CASLPDGNTIYF. The CDR3 DNA follows: TGTGCCAGCCTGCCTGACGGAAACACCATATATTTT. The chain joins TRBV12-3 or TRBV12-4 to TRBJ1-3; no clear D gene. Trimming removed 8 bases at V and 4 bases at J, with 9 bases between. CDR3 length: 12 residues.

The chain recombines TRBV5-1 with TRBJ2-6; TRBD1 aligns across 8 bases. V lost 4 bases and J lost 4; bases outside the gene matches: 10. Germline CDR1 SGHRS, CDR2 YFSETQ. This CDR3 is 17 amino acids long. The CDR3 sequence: CASSPPGQVIGANVLTF. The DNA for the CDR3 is TGCGCCAGCAGCCCCCCGGGACAGGTCATAGGGGCCAACGTCCTGACTTTC.

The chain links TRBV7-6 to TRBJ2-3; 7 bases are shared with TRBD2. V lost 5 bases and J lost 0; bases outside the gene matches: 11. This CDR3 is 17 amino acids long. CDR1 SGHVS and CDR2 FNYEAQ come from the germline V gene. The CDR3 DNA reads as TGTGCCAGCAGCCACTCCCGCCAGCGGGGAAGCACAGATACGCAGTATTTT. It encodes CASSHSRQRGSTDTQYF.

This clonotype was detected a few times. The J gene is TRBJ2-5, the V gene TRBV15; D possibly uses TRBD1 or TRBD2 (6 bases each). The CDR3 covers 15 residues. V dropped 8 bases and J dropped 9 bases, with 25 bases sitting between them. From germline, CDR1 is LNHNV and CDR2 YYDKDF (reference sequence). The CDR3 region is CATAVLRGGQRAQYF. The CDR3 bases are TGTGCCACCGCAGTACTGCGGGGAGGACAGCGGGCCCAGTACTTC.

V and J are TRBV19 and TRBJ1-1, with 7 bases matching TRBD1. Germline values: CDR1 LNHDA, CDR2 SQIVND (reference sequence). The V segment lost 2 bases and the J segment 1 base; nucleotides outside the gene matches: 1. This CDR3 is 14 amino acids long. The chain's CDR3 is CASSIWTGNTEAFF. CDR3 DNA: TGTGCCAGTAGTATATGGACAGGGAACACTGAAGCTTTCTTT.

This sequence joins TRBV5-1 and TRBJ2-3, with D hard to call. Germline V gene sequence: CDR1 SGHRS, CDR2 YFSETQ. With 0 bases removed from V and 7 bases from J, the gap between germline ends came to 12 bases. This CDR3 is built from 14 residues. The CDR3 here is CASSLVGSQNTQYF. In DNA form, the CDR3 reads TGCGCCAGCAGCTTGGTCGGCTCTCAAAATACGCAGTATTTT.

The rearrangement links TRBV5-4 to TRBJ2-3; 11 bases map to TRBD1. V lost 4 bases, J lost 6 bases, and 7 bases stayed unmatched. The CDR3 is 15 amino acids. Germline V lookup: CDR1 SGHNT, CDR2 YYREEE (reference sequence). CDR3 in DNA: TGTGCCAGCAGCAGCGGACAGGGGGCAAGGGATACGCAGTATTTT. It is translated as CASSSGQGARDTQYF.

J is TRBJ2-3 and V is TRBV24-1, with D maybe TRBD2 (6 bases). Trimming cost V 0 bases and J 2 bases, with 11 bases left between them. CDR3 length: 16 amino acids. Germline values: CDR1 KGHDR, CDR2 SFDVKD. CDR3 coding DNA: TGTGCCACCAGTGATTTGACCGGGGGTACCACAGATACGCAGTATTTT. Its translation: CATSDLTGGTTDTQYF.